This T cell receptor (beta chain) was sequenced during a study of identical twins (dated by TCRdb to about 2016). With regard to the full study: The study deep-sequenced TCR alpha and beta repertoires from monozygotic twins, unrelated adults of various ages and cord blood to test whether fetal clonotypes persist. To rule out contamination, replicate twin experiments were performed at different times with different library preparation protocols. What the authors observed across the whole study: Because the same donors could not be followed over many years, the conclusions depended on cross-sectional statistical analysis. Invariant T cells such as MAIT and iNKT could partly confound zero-insertion analyses, though diverse VJ usage argued against this for most clonotypes. Compared with coincidental sharing between unrelated individuals, out-of-frame TCR alpha sequences shared between twins had an excess of sequences with low generation probability. Fewer insertions were carried by abundant cord blood beta clonotypes; a weaker similar trend was observed in young adult naive repertoires, while no such trend was observed in memory repertoires. A weaker excess of twin sharing was found in beta out-of-frame sequences because the signal-to-noise ratio was lowered by fewer shared sequences. Recombination models systematically underestimated out-of-frame TCR alpha sharing in monozygotic twins but agreed with sharing between unrelated individuals.

Every donor in the study was a healthy Caucasian. Three pairs of female monozygotic twins, all aged about 18 to 30 years, made up the twin cohort. Peripheral blood mononuclear cells were the source from which RNA for the TCR libraries was isolated. The library was produced with 5' RACE. TCRdb records Illumina HiSeq 2000 as the sequencer. A universal primer binding site was introduced by template switching, and a unique molecular identifier was present in the final cDNA, enabling accurate counting of TCR cDNA molecules. Specific primers in the conserved constant-segment region were used to synthesize first-strand cDNA for TCR alpha and beta chains. To control for contamination, each cDNA library was double barcoded with a SMART-Mk sample barcode plus Illumina barcodes. Two successive PCR steps introduced TruSeq adapter sequences along with Illumina sample barcodes. The Illumina HiSeq platform was used with custom primers to sequence TCR alpha and beta cDNA libraries. In the paper's pipeline: Unique molecular identifiers were extracted from raw reads with MiGEC, and CDR3 positions were determined with MiXCR. Recombination models were inferred per individual with the repgenHMM and IGoR tools using an EM algorithm. The tcR package in R was used for shared clonotype analysis, with sharing normalized by the product of cloneset sizes. To study raw recombination free of thymic and clonal selection effects, out-of-frame nonproductive sequences were analyzed. TCRdb ran its own pipeline on the public reads, namely fastp trimming at Q25 and MiXCR clone calling, and kept in-frame beta chains. Each record represents a unique CDR3 protein, reported with the most common genes and DNA among its rows. Clone size and V and J calls follow TCRdb, not the original study. In this sample the table shows more than 600,000 distinct CDR3 sequences, about 20% of which occur a single time. Roughly 14% of the sample comes from the top ten.

Its CDR3 holds 12 amino acids, cysteine through phenylalanine. Only the CDR3 DNA stays, 36 bases, in frame from base 1. Based on the germline V gene, the CDR1 and CDR2 sequences are SGHDT and YYEEEE. Germline trimming amounts to 3 bases on V and 14 bases on J, with 6 as the count of junction bases outside the gene matches. On this clonotype itself: No antigen is known for it. The input lacks base qualities; no much larger clone sits a single base away.

Another study also made use of these data, one on T cells expressing NK-cell markers. As described in the second report: Three sorted T-cell subsets (CD3+CD56+NKG2C+, CD3+CD56+NKG2C- and CD3+CD56-NKG2C+) from 7 to 9 donors had their TCR beta-chain repertoires profiled. Seven of the eight sequenced donors were HCMV-seropositive and one was HCMV-seronegative. To restrict sorting to alphabetaTCR-expressing T cells, an anti-gammadeltaTCR antibody was added in several experiments. In a handful of donors, the dominant CD3+CD56+NKG2C+ clonotypes ranked among the top 10 CD8+ clonotypes, making up roughly 1.0-8% of CD8+ T cells. Those dominant clonotypes were again the most abundant among CD3+CD56-NKG2C+ cells in four donors, at about 25-65%. It remained unclear whether the expanded NKG2C-expressing T cell clones were specific for HCMV antigens. The study sequenced eight donors, all healthy volunteers chosen at random: three men and five women. A commercial ELISA kit detecting HCMV-specific IgG in serum was used to determine HCMV serostatus. For several donors, bulk peripheral blood T-cell repertoires were also sequenced from unsorted PBMC. MIGEC handled demultiplexing of the reads and grouping by UMI, while MiTCR was used to assemble and quantify clonotypes. Only TCR cDNA sequences supported by at least two reads were kept to exclude erroneous sequences. The tcR package was used for downstream repertoire analysis, and clonotypes were matched across fractions by CDR3 nucleotide sequence plus V segment. VDJmatch was used to annotate antigen specificity against VDJdb, with one amino acid substitution in CDR3 permitted.

The TCR sequence derives from a woman aged 18-35 years in good health. The rearrangement joined TRBV5-6 to TRBJ2-1, with 9 central nucleotides matching TRBD1. The sequencing input was PBMCs. The bases are TGTGCCAGCAGCTCGGGGGACAGGGCCGAGTTCTTC. Protein translation: CASSSGDRAEFF.